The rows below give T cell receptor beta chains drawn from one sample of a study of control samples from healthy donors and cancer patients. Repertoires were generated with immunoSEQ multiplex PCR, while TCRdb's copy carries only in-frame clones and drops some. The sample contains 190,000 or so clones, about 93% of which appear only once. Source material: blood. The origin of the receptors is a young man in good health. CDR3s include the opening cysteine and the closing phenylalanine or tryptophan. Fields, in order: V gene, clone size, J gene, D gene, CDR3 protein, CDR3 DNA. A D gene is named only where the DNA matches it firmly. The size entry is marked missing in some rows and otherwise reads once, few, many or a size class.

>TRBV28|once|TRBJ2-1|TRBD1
CASRKGQGTGEQFF
TGTGCCAGCAGGAAGGGACAGGGAACAGGTGAGCAGTTCTTC
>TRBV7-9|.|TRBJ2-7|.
CASSPGGGSYEQYF
TGTGCCAGCAGCCCCGGAGGTGGCTCCTACGAGCAGTACTTC
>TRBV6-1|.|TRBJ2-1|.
CASSDMGTSYNEQFF
TGTGCCAGCAGTGACATGGGTACGTCCTACAATGAGCAGTTCTTC
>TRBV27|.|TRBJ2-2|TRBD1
CASKYRGRNTGELFF
TGTGCCAGCAAGTACAGGGGGCGCAACACCGGGGAGCTGTTTTTT
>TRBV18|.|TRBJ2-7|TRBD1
CASSLGTDSYEQYF
TGTGCCAGCTCACTAGGGACAGACTCCTACGAGCAGTACTTC
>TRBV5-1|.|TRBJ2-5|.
CASSARGRQGRVETQYF
TGCGCCAGCAGCGCTCGGGGGAGGCAGGGGCGAGTAGAGACCCAGTACTTC
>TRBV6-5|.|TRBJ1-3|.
CASSPGGKAGNTIYF
TGTGCCAGCAGTCCCGGGGGCAAGGCTGGAAACACCATATATTTT
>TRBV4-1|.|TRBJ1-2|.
CASSQDQVEGRNGYTF
TGCGCCAGCAGCCAAGATCAGGTGGAGGGAAGGAACGGCTACACCTTC
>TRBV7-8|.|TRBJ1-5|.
CASSTDSNQPQHF
TGTGCCAGCAGCACAGATAGCAATCAGCCCCAGCATTTT
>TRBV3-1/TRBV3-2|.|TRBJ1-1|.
CASSHGQYTEAFF
TGTGCCAGCAGCCATGGACAATACACTGAAGCTTTCTTT
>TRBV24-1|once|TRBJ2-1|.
CATSDRSLIPGTHYNEQFF
TGTGCCACCAGTGATCGATCACTAATTCCCGGGACTCATTACAATGAGCAGTTCTTC
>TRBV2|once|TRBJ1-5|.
CASSASVRQPQHF
TGTGCCAGCAGTGCCTCAGTAAGGCAGCCCCAGCATTTT
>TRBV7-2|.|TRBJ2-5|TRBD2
CASSLALIAGGHGETQYF
TGTGCCAGCAGCTTAGCGCTGATAGCGGGGGGACATGGAGAGACCCAGTACTTC
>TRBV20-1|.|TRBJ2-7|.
CSASSGAPLDEQYF
TGCAGTGCTAGTTCCGGGGCTCCCCTTGACGAGCAGTACTTC
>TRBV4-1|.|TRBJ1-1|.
CASSQVPQRELNTEAFF
TGCGCCAGCAGCCAAGTCCCCCAGAGAGAGCTGAACACTGAAGCTTTCTTT
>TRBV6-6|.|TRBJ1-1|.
CASSTISTGNTEAFF
TGTGCCAGCAGTACCATTTCTACAGGGAACACTGAAGCTTTCTTT
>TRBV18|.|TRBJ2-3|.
CASSLGGEDTQYF
TGTGCCAGCTCCCTCGGTGGGGAGGATACGCAGTATTTT
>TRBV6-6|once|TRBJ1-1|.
CASSDPGPNTEAFF
TGTGCCAGCAGTGACCCGGGGCCGAACACTGAAGCTTTCTTT
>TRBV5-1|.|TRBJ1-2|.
CATSMGGNYGYTF
TGCGCCACCTCCATGGGGGGGAACTATGGCTACACCTTC
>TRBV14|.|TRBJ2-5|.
CASSQDRGVVETQYF
TGTGCCAGCAGCCAAGACCGAGGGGTCGTAGAGACCCAGTACTTC
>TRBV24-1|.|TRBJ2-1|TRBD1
CATSDFSGTGVYNEQFF
TGTGCCACCAGTGATTTCAGCGGGACAGGGGTTTACAATGAGCAGTTCTTC
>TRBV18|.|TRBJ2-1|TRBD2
CASSPPGGNEQFF
TGTGCCAGCTCACCACCGGGGGGGAATGAGCAGTTCTTC
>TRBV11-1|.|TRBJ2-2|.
CASSPGVTGELFF
TGTGCCAGCAGCCCAGGAGTCACCGGGGAGCTGTTTTTT
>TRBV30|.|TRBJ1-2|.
CAWSVRGPSYGYTF
TGTGCCTGGAGTGTCCGGGGACCGAGTTATGGCTACACCTTC